The 28 T cell receptor beta chains given below trace back to one sample, sequenced in a study of shared clonotypes between healthy human individuals. The assay was immunoSEQ multiplex PCR, and TCRdb's table has in-frame clones only and misses some. This sample has around 990,000 clones, with approximately 80% found just once. The specimen sequenced was memory CD4+ T cells from PBMCs. Subset given: CD45RA-negative fraction. These receptors all come from a young man in good health. Some clones in this sample may be carry-over from other donors' samples.

The CDR3 nucleotides read TGCGCCAGCAGCTTGGCCGGCACCTACAATGAGCAGTTCTTC. Protein: CASSLAGTYNEQFF. The chain uses TRBV5-1 and TRBJ2-1, with D unresolved. With 0 bases removed from V and 2 bases from J, the gap between germline ends came to 6 bases. The CDR3 extends over 14 amino acids. Germline CDR1 reads SGHRS; CDR2 reads YFSETQ.

DNA for the CDR3: TGTGCCAGCAGCTTACCCAGGGACAATGAGCAGTTCTTC. It is translated as CASSLPRDNEQFF. The V gene is TRBV7-6, the J gene TRBJ2-1, with D possibly TRBD1 on 5 matching bases. V gave up 2 bases and J gave up 5 bases, with 7 bases separating them. This CDR3 spans 13 amino acids. Looked up from germline, CDR1 is SGHVS and CDR2 is FNYEAQ.

The chain has TRBV9 and TRBJ2-5; D tentatively reads TRBD1 or TRBD2 (6 bases each). Germline V gives CDR1 SGDLS, CDR2 YYNGEE. The CDR3 spans 16 residues. V was clipped by 4 bases and J by 1 base, with 17 bases between them. In DNA, the CDR3 is TGTGCCAGCAGCCAAGACGGGGGCAGGGGCCAAGAGACCCAGTACTTC. It is translated as CASSQDGGRGQETQYF.

This chain connects TRBV7-2 to TRBJ1-3, with D unresolved. The V gene lost 3 bases and the J gene lost 0 bases, with 12 bases spanning the gap. CDR3 length: 16 amino acids. Germline V gene sequence: CDR1 SGHTA, CDR2 FQGNSA. CDR3 in amino acids: CASSLLQANSGNTIYF. The CDR3 DNA sequence: TGTGCCAGCAGCTTGCTCCAGGCTAACTCTGGAAACACCATATATTTT.

The chain employs TRBV5-1 and TRBJ2-3; 11 bases align to TRBD1. Germline V gene data show CDR1 as SGHRS and CDR2 as YFSETQ. The CDR3 is 15 amino acids. J gave up 3 bases and V 3 bases, and 3 bases lay outside the gene matches. In DNA form, the CDR3 reads TGCGCCAGCAGCTGGAGGGACAGGGGGACAGATACGCAGTATTTT. It encodes CASSWRDRGTDTQYF.

The chain carries TRBV5-1 and TRBJ1-1, with 12 nucleotides matching TRBD1. Per germline, CDR1 SGHRS and CDR2 YFSETQ. Trimming removed 5 bases from V and 3 bases from J; junction bases left unmatched: 11. The CDR3 is made up of 17 amino acids. CDR3 loop: CASRRDPGQGADTEAFF. In DNA, the CDR3 is TGCGCCAGCAGACGCGACCCGGGACAGGGGGCCGACACTGAAGCTTTCTTT.

The V and J genes are TRBV6-6 and TRBJ1-2, with D maybe TRBD1 (5 bases). The V and J ends lost 5 bases and 2 bases respectively, with 9 bases between them. The CDR3 consists of 13 residues. Germline values: CDR1 MNHNY, CDR2 SVGAGI (reference sequence). The CDR3 protein is CASSRDGNYGYTF. CDR3 bases: TGTGCCAGCAGTCGGGACGGGAACTATGGCTACACCTTC.

The rearrangement joins TRBV7-8 to TRBJ1-1; D may be TRBD1 (6 bases). The CDR3 sequence is 15 residues long. The germline V and J ends were trimmed by 1 base and 0 bases, with 9 bases remaining between them. CDR1 is SGHVS, CDR2 FQNEAQ, per germline. The CDR3 protein is CASSLGTVLNTEAFF. The CDR3 DNA follows: TGTGCCAGCAGCTTAGGGACAGTTTTGAACACTGAAGCTTTCTTT.

This clone turned up a few times. The rearrangement links TRBV27 to TRBJ2-7, with TRBD2 identical over 7 bases. The length of the CDR3 is 12 residues. Unmatched junction bases numbered 7, after V lost 5 bases and J lost 9 bases. Germline-derived CDR1 and CDR2 are MNHEY and SMNVEV (reference sequence). The CDR3 bases are TGTGCCAGCAGTCCCCCAGCGGGATCGCAGTACTTC. Amino acids: CASSPPAGSQYF.

The chain joins TRBV7-2 to TRBJ2-7; D possibly corresponds to TRBD2 (6 bases). This CDR3 spans 16 amino acids. The germline V and J ends were trimmed by 1 base and 0 bases, with 13 bases remaining between them. Germline assignment: CDR1 SGHTA and CDR2 FQGNSA. In nucleotides, the CDR3 is TGTGCCAGCAGCTTAGGCCCTAGCGCCCCCTCCTACGAGCAGTACTTC. It codes for CASSLGPSAPSYEQYF.

The J gene is TRBJ2-7, the V gene TRBV5-4, with TRBD2 matching 9 bases. J lost 4 bases, V lost 4 bases, and 3 bases had no gene match. In germline, CDR1 is SGHNT, CDR2 YYREEE (reference sequence). The CDR3 spans 13 residues. CDR3 residues: CASSPGLAYEQYF. CDR3 in DNA: TGTGCCAGCAGCCCGGGACTAGCTTACGAGCAGTACTTC. Drawing the rest from reference TRBV5-4 and TRBJ2-7, the complete variable domain is ETGVTQSPTHLIKTRGQQVTLRCSSQSGHNTVSWYQQALGQGPQFIFQYYREEENGRGNFPPRFSGLQFPNYSSELNVNALELDDSALYLCASSPGLAYEQYFGPGTRLTVT.

DNA for the CDR3: TGCAGCGCGGGGGGGGTCCAAACCTACGAGCAGTACTTC. Amino acids: CSAGGVQTYEQYF. The rearrangement joins TRBV29-1 to TRBJ2-7; 8 nucleotides align to TRBD2. Trimming removed 7 bases from V and 2 bases from J; junction bases left unmatched: 7. The V gene's germline CDR1 is SQVTM and CDR2 ANQGSEA. This CDR3 comprises 13 residues.

The rearrangement uses TRBV9 and TRBJ1-1, with 11 nucleotides matching TRBD1. The CDR3 contains 16 residues. The V segment lost 4 bases and the J segment 4 bases; nucleotides outside the gene matches: 9. The V gene's germline CDR1 is SGDLS and CDR2 YYNGEE. The DNA for the CDR3 is TGTGCCAGCAGCTCACTGATTGGGACAGGGGGCACTGAAGCTTTCTTT. As protein: CASSSLIGTGGTEAFF.

This clone was seen many times. The CDR3 DNA sequence: TGCGCCAGCAGCTTGAGGCACCGGGACAGCGGTAACTATGGCTACACCTTC. Protein product: CASSLRHRDSGNYGYTF. The chain recombines TRBV5-1 with TRBJ1-2; TRBD1 aligns across 7 bases. J gave up 1 base and V 1 base, and 10 bases lay outside the gene matches. In germline, CDR1 is SGHRS, CDR2 YFSETQ. The CDR3 is 17 amino acids.

The J gene is TRBJ1-6, the V gene TRBV6-6, with a tentative D call TRBD1 (5 bases). The CDR3 covers 14 residues. Per germline, CDR1 MNHNY and CDR2 SVGAGI (reference sequence). V was clipped by 6 bases and J by 6 bases, with 12 bases between them. The CDR3 region has the DNA TGTGCCAGCAGCGCGGGACTGATTAATTCACCCCTCCACTTT. Its protein product is CASSAGLINSPLHF.

The chain recombines TRBV11-2 with TRBJ1-2; possible D gene TRBD1, 5 bases. Deletions cut 5 bases from V and 4 bases from J, with 14 bases between. CDR3 length equals 14 residues. CDR1 is SGHAT and CDR2 is FQNNGV in the germline V gene. The CDR3 DNA reads TGTGCCAGCAGCCCCTCGGGGGATGCCTATGGCTACACCTTC. Translating it yields CASSPSGDAYGYTF.

The chain links TRBV5-4 to TRBJ2-1; 14 nucleotides line up with TRBD2. This CDR3 has 18 residues. The ends lost 2 bases at V and 4 bases at J; junction bases unmatched: 8. Per the germline V gene, CDR1 is SGHNT and CDR2 is YYREEE (reference sequence). CDR3 in DNA: TGTGCCAGCAGCTTAGCGGGACTAGCGGGAGAGGCGTACAATGAGCAGTTCTTC. Translated: CASSLAGLAGEAYNEQFF.

This chain joins TRBV6-1 and TRBJ1-1; 11 nucleotides line up with TRBD1. This CDR3 is 15 amino acids long. The germline gives CDR1 MNHNS, CDR2 SASEGT. The J segment lost 5 bases and the V segment lost 4 bases, leaving 6 bases of the junction unmatched. The DNA for the CDR3 is TGTGCCAGCAGTGGCCAGGGACAGGGGGAGACTGAAGCTTTCTTT. This sequence encodes CASSGQGQGETEAFF.

The V call is TRBV29-1, the J call TRBJ2-4, with D possibly being TRBD1 (6 bases). V was trimmed by 5 bases and J by 2 bases, leaving 10 bases between them. CDR1 is SQVTM and CDR2 is ANQGSEA in the germline V gene. The CDR3 covers 13 residues. CDR3 protein: CSVHQGTKNIQYF. CDR3 nucleotides: TGCAGCGTTCATCAGGGGACCAAAAACATTCAGTACTTC.

The genes are TRBV29-1 and TRBJ2-1; TRBD2 matches at 7 bases. Unmatched junction bases numbered 14, after V lost 8 bases and J lost 7 bases. The CDR3 is 14 amino acids. CDR1 SQVTM and CDR2 ANQGSEA come from the germline V gene. CDR3 region: CSTPASGLWNEQFF. DNA of the CDR3: TGCAGCACGCCCGCTAGCGGCCTTTGGAATGAGCAGTTCTTC.

CDR3 nucleotide sequence: TGTGCCAGCAGTCCCCCCAGCGGGACTCCCTCATTCTTC. Protein: CASSPPSGTPSFF. The gene calls are TRBV28 and TRBJ2-1, with 7 bases fitting TRBD2. The germline CDR1 and CDR2 sequences are MDHEN and SYDVKM. The CDR3 has 13 amino acids. V was clipped by 5 bases and J by 16 bases; unmatched bases: 14. Full variable domain (missing parts from reference TRBV28 and TRBJ2-1): DVKVTQSSRYLVKRTGEKVFLECVQDMDHENMFWYRQDPGLGLRLIYFSYDVKMKEKGDIPEGYSVSREKKERFSLILESASTNQTSMYLCASSPPSGTPSFFGPGTRLTVL.

CDR3 sequence (DNA): TGTGCCTGGAGCCTTAGGGGGGGGTTAACCTTC. Translated, it gives CAWSLRGGLTF. V gene TRBV30 combines with J gene TRBJ1-2; possibly TRBD1 for D (6 bases). The V end lost 3 bases, the J end lost 14 bases, and 16 bases lay between the germline ends. The CDR3 totals 11 residues. The germline gives CDR1 GTSNPN, CDR2 SVGIG (reference sequence).

V and J are TRBV28 and TRBJ1-6, with TRBD1 matching 9 bases. CDR3 length equals 16 residues. Germline V gene data show CDR1 as MDHEN and CDR2 as SYDVKM. V lost 4 bases to trimming and J lost 9 bases; unmatched junction nucleotides: 10. The chain's CDR3 is CASSSPPGQGLSPLHF. Here the CDR3 DNA reads TGTGCCAGCAGTTCCCCACCGGGACAGGGCCTTTCACCCCTCCACTTT.

The chain recombines TRBV2 with TRBJ2-1; 9 positions agree with TRBD2. Germline V CDR1 and CDR2: SNHLY, FYNNEI. This CDR3 spans 12 amino acids. Losses at the gene ends were 6 bases for V and 12 bases for J; bases not matched to a gene: 6. The CDR3 region has the DNA TGTGCCAGCAGCCAAGCGGGAGGTCGGCAGTTCTTC. This encodes CASSQAGGRQFF.

A few counts support this clone. CDR3 sequence: CASTMGRDTEAFF. CDR3 sequence (DNA): TGCGCCAGCACTATGGGGAGGGACACTGAAGCTTTCTTT. The chain employs TRBV5-1 and TRBJ1-1; D ambiguous. Trimming stripped 6 bases from V and 3 bases from J, with 12 bases between. CDR3 length: 13 amino acids. The germline gives CDR1 SGHRS, CDR2 YFSETQ.

The V call is TRBV30, the J call TRBJ2-3, with 7 bases fitting TRBD1. Germline trimming cut 0 bases from V and 3 bases from J; bases unmatched to any gene: 6. Per germline, CDR1 GTSNPN and CDR2 SVGIG (reference sequence). The CDR3 has 15 residues. The DNA of the CDR3 is TGTGCCTGGAGTGTACTCGGCAGGGGGACAGATACGCAGTATTTT. Protein: CAWSVLGRGTDTQYF.

This chain links TRBV28 with TRBJ2-5; the match to TRBD1 covers 7 bases. Germline assignment: CDR1 MDHEN and CDR2 SYDVKM. This CDR3 has 16 residues. Trimming took 6 bases from V and 1 from J; bases not matched to a gene: 11. CDR3 nucleotide sequence: TGTGCCAGCAGAAGCCCGGGACAGCGGACCCAAGAGACCCAGTACTTC. Protein product: CASRSPGQRTQETQYF.

The V and J genes are TRBV27 and TRBJ1-2; TRBD1 aligns across 9 bases. CDR1 and CDR2 (germline): MNHEY, SMNVEV (reference sequence). The CDR3 sequence is 15 residues long. Trimming at V came to 1 base and at J to 4 bases, leaving 4 bases not matched to a gene. The CDR3 DNA reads TGTGCCAGCAGTTTATACCCGGGACAGGGCTATGGCTACACCTTC. This translates into CASSLYPGQGYGYTF.